These 9 T cell receptor beta chains were sequenced from one sample in a study of blood T cell repertoires in COVID-19. Data came from immunoSEQ multiplex PCR; TCRdb stores just in-frame clones and leaves some out. Altogether about 140,000 clones are present, 70% to 90% being singletons, with the ten largest covering approximately 1.8%. The sequencing sample was made of peripheral blood. All receptors derive from a man between 65 and 85 years old with acute or convalescent COVID-19.

V is TRBV11-3 and J is TRBJ2-2; D is ambiguous. Germline CDR1 and CDR2: SGHNT and YENEEA. Deletions cut 8 bases from V and 10 bases from J, with 17 bases between. The CDR3 loop spans 13 amino acids. The CDR3, as DNA: TGTGCCAGCTCTCCCCGCCAACAGTCGGAGCTGTTTTTT. Its protein is CASSPRQQSELFF.

This clone was counted a few times. This rearrangement joins TRBV2 to TRBJ2-1; maybe TRBD2 (5 bases). CDR3 length: 14 amino acids. Trimming shortened V by 4 bases and J by 8 bases, and 15 bases separated the two germline ends. Germline lookup yields CDR1 SNHLY and CDR2 FYNNEI. Written as DNA, the CDR3 is TGTGCCAGCAGTGGGACTGGCTTAAACGATGAGCAGTTCTTC. Its protein product is CASSGTGLNDEQFF.

The genes are TRBV7-8 and TRBJ1-6; unclear D gene. Looked up from germline, CDR1 is SGHVS and CDR2 is FQNEAQ. V was pared by 5 bases and J by 9 bases, with 20 bases between. The CDR3 consists of 16 residues. The chain's CDR3 is CASSRGRGDFSSPLHF. CDR3 nucleotides: TGTGCCAGCAGCCGTGGCAGAGGCGATTTTAGTTCACCCCTCCACTTT.

The J gene is TRBJ1-4, the V gene TRBV3-1 (or the pseudogene TRBV3-2), with TRBD1 matching 10 bases. V lost 1 base and J lost 6; bases outside the gene matches: 5. This CDR3 is built from 16 residues. Germline CDR1 is LGHDT and CDR2 is YNNKEL (reference sequence). CDR3 loop: CASSQGEGTGDEKLFF. The DNA for the CDR3 is TGTGCCAGCAGCCAAGGGGAGGGGACAGGGGATGAAAAACTGTTTTTT.

The chain couples TRBV14 to TRBJ1-2; no definite D call. Germline V gene data show CDR1 as SGHDN and CDR2 as FVKESK. Between the trimmed V and J ends, which lost 4 bases and 8 bases, there was a span of 17 bases. CDR3 length equals 14 residues. The CDR3 region has the DNA TGTGCCAGCAGCCCCTCCCGGGGAATGGGAGGCTACACCTTC. Translated, it gives CASSPSRGMGGYTF.

The J gene is TRBJ2-7, the V gene TRBV6-1, with 12 bases that match TRBD1. CDR1 MNHNS and CDR2 SASEGT come from the germline V gene. This CDR3 has 20 residues. The V gene end was trimmed by 2 bases and the J gene end by 0 bases; junction bases not matched to a gene: 14. The CDR3 here is CASSEMGTGGFLAFSYEQYF. In DNA form, the CDR3 reads TGTGCCAGCAGTGAAATGGGGACAGGGGGCTTTTTAGCGTTCTCCTACGAGCAGTACTTC.

The rearrangement joins TRBV3-1 (or the pseudogene TRBV3-2) to TRBJ1-6, with D perhaps matching TRBD1 (6 bases). This CDR3 contains 15 residues. The ends were cut back, 4 bases at V and 3 bases at J, with 10 bases in the middle. Germline V gives CDR1 LGHDT, CDR2 YNNKEL (reference sequence). The CDR3 loop is CASSRRQDYNSPLHF. The CDR3, as DNA: TGTGCCAGCAGCCGAAGACAGGACTATAATTCACCCCTCCACTTT.

This chain uses TRBV3-1 (or the pseudogene TRBV3-2) with TRBJ2-7; 11 nucleotides match TRBD1. This CDR3 has 16 amino acids. The J segment lost 4 bases and the V segment lost 3 bases, leaving 8 bases of the junction unmatched. Germline loops: CDR1 LGHDT, CDR2 YNNKEL (reference sequence). As DNA, the CDR3 is TGTGCCAGCAGCCAGGCTTTCGGGACAGGGGGATACGAGCAGTACTTC. It specifies CASSQAFGTGGYEQYF.

The gene calls are TRBV5-5 and TRBJ2-5, with 7 bases matching TRBD2. V was pared by 1 base and J by 1 base, with 1 base of the junction left unmatched. The CDR3 contains 14 residues. From germline, CDR1 is SGHKS and CDR2 YYEKEE (reference sequence). Here the CDR3 DNA reads TGTGCCAGCAGCTTGCAGCGGGGCCAAGAGACCCAGTACTTC. This encodes CASSLQRGQETQYF. The variable domain in full, with the rest retrieved from reference TRBV5-5 and TRBJ2-5, is DAGVTQSPTHLIKTRGQQVTLRCSPISGHKSVSWYQQVLGQGPQFIFQYYEKEERGRGNFPDRFSARQFPNYSSELNVNALLLGDSALYLCASSLQRGQETQYFGPGTRLLVL.